This TCR beta chain was captured by sequencing in a study of shared clonotypes between healthy human individuals. Study results and limitations: Non-shared clonotypes had lower generation probabilities than those shared by all four donors.

The authors divided CD4+ cells into CD45RA+ naive and CD45RA-negative memory subsets. V shed 4 bases and J shed 8 bases, with 17 bases lying between them. CDR1 SGHTA and CDR2 FQGTGA come from the germline V gene. The CDR3 sequence is 14 residues long. TCRdb keeps only in-frame clones here, not all; method: immunoSEQ multiplex PCR. The sample shows fewer than 1.4 million clones, roughly 74% of them seen only once. As regards this clone: What it binds is not known.

The sequenced sample was memory CD4+ T cells from PBMCs. Stated subset: CD45RA-negative fraction. The chain combines TRBV7-3 with TRBJ1-2, with D possibly TRBD1 on 6 matching bases. The TCR was taken from a young man in good health. Some clones in this sample may be carry-over from other donors' samples. The CDR3 sequence is CASSSYRDPKGYTF. CDR3 in DNA: TGTGCCAGCAGCTCTTACAGGGATCCTAAAGGCTACACCTTC.